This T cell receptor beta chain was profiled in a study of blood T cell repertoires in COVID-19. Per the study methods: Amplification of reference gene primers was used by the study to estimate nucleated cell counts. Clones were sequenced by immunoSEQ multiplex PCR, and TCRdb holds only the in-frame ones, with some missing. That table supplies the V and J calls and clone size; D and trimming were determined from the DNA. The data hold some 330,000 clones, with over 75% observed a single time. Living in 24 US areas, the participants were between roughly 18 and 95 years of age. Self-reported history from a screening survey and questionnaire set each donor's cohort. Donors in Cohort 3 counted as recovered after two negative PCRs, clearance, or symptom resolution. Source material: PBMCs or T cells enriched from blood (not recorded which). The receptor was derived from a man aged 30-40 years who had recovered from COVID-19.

The CDR3 sequence: CASRQHRSGNTIYF. Here the CDR3 DNA reads TGTGCCAGCAGACAGCATAGATCTGGAAACACCATATATTTT. V usage is TRBV6-5 and J usage is TRBJ1-3; no clear D. The CDR3 runs to 14 residues. Trimming removed 6 bases at V and 1 base at J, with 10 bases between. CDR1 is MNHEY and CDR2 is SVGAGI in the germline V gene.